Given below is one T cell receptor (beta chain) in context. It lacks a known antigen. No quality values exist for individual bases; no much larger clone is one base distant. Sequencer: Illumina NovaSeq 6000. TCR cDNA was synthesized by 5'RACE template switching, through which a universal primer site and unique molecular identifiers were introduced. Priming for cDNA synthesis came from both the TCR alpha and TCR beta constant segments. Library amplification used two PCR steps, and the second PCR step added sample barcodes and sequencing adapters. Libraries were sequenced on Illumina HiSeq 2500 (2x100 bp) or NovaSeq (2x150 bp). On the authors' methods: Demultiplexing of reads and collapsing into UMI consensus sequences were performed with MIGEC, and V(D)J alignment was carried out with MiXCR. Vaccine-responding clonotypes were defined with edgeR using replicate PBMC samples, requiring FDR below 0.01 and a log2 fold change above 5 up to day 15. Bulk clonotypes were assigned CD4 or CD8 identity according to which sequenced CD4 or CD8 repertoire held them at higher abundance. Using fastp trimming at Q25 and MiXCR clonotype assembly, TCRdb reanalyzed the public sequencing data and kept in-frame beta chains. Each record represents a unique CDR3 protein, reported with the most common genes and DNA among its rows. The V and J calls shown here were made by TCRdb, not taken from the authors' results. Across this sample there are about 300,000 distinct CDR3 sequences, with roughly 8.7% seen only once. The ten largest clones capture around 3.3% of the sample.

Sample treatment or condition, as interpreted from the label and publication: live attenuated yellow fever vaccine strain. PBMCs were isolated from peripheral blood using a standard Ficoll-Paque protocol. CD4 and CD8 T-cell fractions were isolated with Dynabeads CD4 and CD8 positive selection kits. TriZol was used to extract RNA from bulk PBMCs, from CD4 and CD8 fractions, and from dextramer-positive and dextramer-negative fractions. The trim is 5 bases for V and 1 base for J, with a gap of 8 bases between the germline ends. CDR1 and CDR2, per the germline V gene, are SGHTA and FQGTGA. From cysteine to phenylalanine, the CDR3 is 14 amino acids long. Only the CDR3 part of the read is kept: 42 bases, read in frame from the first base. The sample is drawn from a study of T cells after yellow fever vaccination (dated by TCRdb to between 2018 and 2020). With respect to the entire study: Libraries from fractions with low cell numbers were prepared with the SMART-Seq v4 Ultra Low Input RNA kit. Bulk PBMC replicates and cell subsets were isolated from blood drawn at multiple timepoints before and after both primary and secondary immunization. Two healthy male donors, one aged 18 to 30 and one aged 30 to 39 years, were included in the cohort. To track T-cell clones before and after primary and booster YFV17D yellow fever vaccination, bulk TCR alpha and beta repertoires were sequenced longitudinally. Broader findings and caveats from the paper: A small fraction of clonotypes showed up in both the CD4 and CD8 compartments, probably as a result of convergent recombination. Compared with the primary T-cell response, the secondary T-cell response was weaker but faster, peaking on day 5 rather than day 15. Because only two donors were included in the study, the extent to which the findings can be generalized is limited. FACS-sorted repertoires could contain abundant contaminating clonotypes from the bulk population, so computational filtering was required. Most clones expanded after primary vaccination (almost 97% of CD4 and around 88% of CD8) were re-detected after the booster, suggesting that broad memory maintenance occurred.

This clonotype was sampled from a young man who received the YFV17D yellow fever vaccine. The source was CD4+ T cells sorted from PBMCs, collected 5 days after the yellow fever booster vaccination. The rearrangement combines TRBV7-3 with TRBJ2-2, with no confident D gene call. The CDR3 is CASSATGNTGELFF. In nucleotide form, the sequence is TGTGCCAGCAGCGCTACGGGGAACACCGGGGAGCTGTTTTTT.